This TCR beta chain was sequenced for a study of naive and memory T cell subsets. CDR3 length: 15 residues. V lost 6 bases and J lost 3; bases outside the gene matches: 5. The germline V gene encodes CDR1 MNHNY and CDR2 SVGAGI (reference sequence). Two oligonucleotides, mixed equimolar, formed the beta constant-region primer covering TRBC1 and TRBC2. Ligated cDNA was amplified by four rounds of PCR with nested alpha and beta constant-region primers and SP2. An oligonucleotide with the SP2 primer and a 12-nucleotide UMI was ligated to the cDNA 3' end. A single record per CDR3 protein comes from TCRdb applying MiXCR to the UMI-ligation and nested PCR reads. The sample carries 130,000 to 150,000 distinct CDR3 sequences, under 25% recorded once. CD4+ T cell IFNgamma after overnight CMV lysate exposure gave donor CMV status. For this clonotype: Its antigen is not known.

General observations from the study: Especially in CD8 cells, naive repertoires contained a few larger clonotypes, possibly CD45RA-re-expressing memory cells.

Sequencing was performed on naive CD4+ T cells from blood. The rearrangement joins TRBV6-6 to TRBJ2-2; TRBD2 aligns across 9 bases. The receptor was derived from a human donor in good health. CDR3 sequence: CASRWAGGHTGELFF. CDR3 nucleotides: TGTGCCAGCAGATGGGCGGGAGGGCACACCGGGGAGCTGTTTTTT.